This passage covers 21 T cell receptor beta chains from one sample sequenced in a study of OX40 agonist ivuxolimab in advanced cancers. Profiled with immunoSEQ multiplex PCR; TCRdb holds only in-frame clones, not every one. This table holds tens of thousands of clones, just over 85% found once. The sequencing used CD4+ or CD8+ T cells sorted from blood, collected in a trial of the OX40 agonist ivuxolimab. Source of these receptors: an adult with an advanced solid tumor such as melanoma, head and neck, liver or kidney cancer.

The chain uses TRBV6-1 and TRBJ2-5, with 7 bases identical to TRBD2. Germline V gives CDR1 MNHNS, CDR2 SASEGT. There are 14 residues in the CDR3. The V and J ends lost 7 bases and 7 bases, in that order; junction bases with no gene match: 12. CDR3 coding DNA: TGTGCCAGCAACATAGGAGTAGGGGAGGGGACCCAGTACTTC. As protein: CASNIGVGEGTQYF.

This clone was recorded only once. The CDR3 DNA follows: TGTGCCTGGACTAGACAGGGTTGGGGATCAAACTATGGCTACACCTTC. Encoded protein: CAWTRQGWGSNYGYTF. The chain has TRBV30 and TRBJ1-2, with TRBD1 identical over 7 bases. The germline gives CDR1 GTSNPN, CDR2 SVGIG (reference sequence). The CDR3 spans 16 residues. J was trimmed by 2 bases and V by 4 bases; bases with no gene match: 13. Using reference TRBV30 and TRBJ1-2 for the parts outside the CDR3, the full variable domain is SQTIHQWPATLVQPVGSPLSLECTVEGTSNPNLYWYRQAAGRGLQLLFYSVGIGQISSEVPQNLSASRPQDRQFILSSKKLLLSDSGFYLCAWTRQGWGSNYGYTFGSGTRLTVV.

This chain uses TRBV14 with TRBJ2-7, with D possibly TRBD1 on 6 matching bases. Germline CDR1 is SGHDN and CDR2 is FVKESK. The V end lost 4 bases, the J end lost 2 bases, and 12 bases lay between the germline ends. CDR3 length equals 14 residues. The CDR3 sequence: CASSPQGWTYEQYF. The DNA of the CDR3 is TGTGCCAGCAGCCCCCAGGGGTGGACCTACGAGCAGTACTTC.

This clone was recorded once. This chain uses TRBV6-4 with TRBJ2-1; 13 nucleotides line up with TRBD2. CDR1 and CDR2 from the germline V gene are MRHNA and SNTAGT. V was pared by 3 bases and J by 3 bases, with 2 bases of the junction left unmatched. This CDR3 contains 16 residues. CDR3 bases: TGTGCCAGCAGTGAGTGGACTAGCGGGAGCTACAATGAGCAGTTCTTC. Protein product: CASSEWTSGSYNEQFF.

The sample holds one count of this clone. The rearrangement joins TRBV7-3 to TRBJ2-1; D gene uncertain. The ends were cut back, 5 bases at V and 4 bases at J, with 9 bases in the middle. The CDR3 totals 13 residues. Germline V lookup: CDR1 SGHTA, CDR2 FQGTGA. Here the CDR3 reads CASSPTSYNEQFF. CDR3 sequence (DNA): TGTGCCAGCAGCCCGACTTCATACAATGAGCAGTTCTTC.

The chain has TRBV30 and TRBJ1-2; no clear D. In germline, CDR1 is GTSNPN, CDR2 SVGIG (reference sequence). The CDR3 consists of 11 residues. Between the trimmed V and J ends, which lost 7 bases and 4 bases, there was a span of 10 bases. The CDR3 loop reads CAFRAVYGYTF. The CDR3 DNA reads as TGTGCCTTTAGGGCCGTCTATGGCTACACCTTC. Supplemented by reference TRBV30 and TRBJ1-2, the full variable domain reads SQTIHQWPATLVQPVGSPLSLECTVEGTSNPNLYWYRQAAGRGLQLLFYSVGIGQISSEVPQNLSASRPQDRQFILSSKKLLLSDSGFYLCAFRAVYGYTFGSGTRLTVV.

CDR3 region: CASSLGLGYGYTF. CDR3 sequence (DNA): TGTGCCAGCAGTTTGGGACTGGGGTACGGCTACACCTTC. The rearrangement uses TRBV27 and TRBJ1-2; D may be TRBD1 (5 bases). This CDR3 spans 13 amino acids. In germline, CDR1 is MNHEY, CDR2 SMNVEV (reference sequence). V lost 3 bases to trimming and J lost 8 bases, with 13 bases between them.

The CDR3, as DNA: TGTGCCAGCAGCACCGGGACAGGGCTTCTGGGGAACACTGAAGCTTTCTTT. Protein product: CASSTGTGLLGNTEAFF. The V gene is TRBV7-8, the J gene TRBJ1-1; 9 nucleotides align to TRBD1. Germline CDR1 is SGHVS and CDR2 is FQNEAQ. The CDR3 covers 17 residues. The V gene end was trimmed by 5 bases and the J gene end by 1 base; junction bases not matched to a gene: 11.

This clone was detected only once. The chain employs TRBV5-6 and TRBJ1-3; the match to TRBD1 covers 9 bases. J gave up 2 bases and V 2 bases, and 5 bases lay outside the gene matches. The CDR3 length is 16 residues. Germline values: CDR1 SGHDT, CDR2 YYEEEE. In DNA form, the CDR3 reads TGTGCCAGCAGCTTACTCACAGGGGGCCCTGGAAACACCATATATTTT. This sequence encodes CASSLLTGGPGNTIYF.

This clone was detected only once. The V and J genes are TRBV9 and TRBJ2-3; weak D call: TRBD2 (6 bases). CDR1 is SGDLS, CDR2 YYNGEE, per germline. The CDR3 covers 17 residues. Trimming removed 0 bases at V and 0 bases at J, with 14 bases between. This chain's CDR3 is CASSVAGKGTSTDTQYF. Written as DNA, the CDR3 is TGTGCCAGCAGCGTAGCCGGGAAGGGGACTAGCACAGATACGCAGTATTTT. The whole variable domain, remainder taken from reference TRBV9 and TRBJ2-3, is DSGVTQTPKHLITATGQRVTLRCSPRSGDLSVYWYQQSLDQGLQFLIQYYNGEERAKGNILERFSAQQFPDLHSELNLSSLELGDSALYFCASSVAGKGTSTDTQYFGPGTRLTVL.

The chain uses TRBV5-5 and TRBJ1-5; possible D gene TRBD1, 5 bases. The CDR3 extends over 15 amino acids. From germline, CDR1 is SGHKS and CDR2 YYEKEE (reference sequence). Trimming cost V 1 base and J 3 bases, with 11 bases left between them. The CDR3 DNA sequence: TGTGCCAGCAGCTTGAATCAGGGAGTCAATCAGCCCCAGCATTTT. Translation gives CASSLNQGVNQPQHF.

This rearrangement joins TRBV6-1 to TRBJ1-1; D not resolved. CDR3 length equals 14 residues. The germline V gene has CDR1 MNHNS and CDR2 SASEGT. Deletions cut 6 bases from V and 0 bases from J, with 11 bases between. CDR3 DNA sequence: TGTGCCAGCAGCAAAACAGCCATGAACACTGAAGCTTTCTTT. Protein product: CASSKTAMNTEAFF.

This clone was picked up a small number of times. The CDR3: CAWDRLAGSGELFF. The CDR3 DNA is TGTGCCTGGGACCGACTAGCGGGGTCCGGGGAGCTGTTTTTT. The J gene is TRBJ2-2, the V gene TRBV30; TRBD2 matches at 11 bases. CDR1 is GTSNPN, CDR2 SVGIG, per germline (reference sequence). This CDR3 has 14 amino acids. The V segment lost 5 bases and the J segment 6 bases; nucleotides outside the gene matches: 5. The whole variable domain, filled in from reference TRBV30 and TRBJ2-2, reads SQTIHQWPATLVQPVGSPLSLECTVEGTSNPNLYWYRQAAGRGLQLLFYSVGIGQISSEVPQNLSASRPQDRQFILSSKKLLLSDSGFYLCAWDRLAGSGELFFGEGSRLTVL.

V and J are TRBV9 and TRBJ2-5; D not resolved. The CDR3 is made up of 14 amino acids. With 3 bases removed from V and 1 base from J, the gap between germline ends came to 10 bases. Germline CDR1 reads SGDLS; CDR2 reads YYNGEE. The CDR3 protein is CASSGYGVQETQYF. In DNA form, the CDR3 reads TGTGCCAGCAGCGGATACGGAGTCCAAGAGACCCAGTACTTC. The full variable domain, in which reference TRBV9 and TRBJ2-5 provide the parts outside the CDR3, is DSGVTQTPKHLITATGQRVTLRCSPRSGDLSVYWYQQSLDQGLQFLIQYYNGEERAKGNILERFSAQQFPDLHSELNLSSLELGDSALYFCASSGYGVQETQYFGPGTRLLVL.

The chain uses TRBV14 and TRBJ2-7; D not certain. The V gene's germline CDR1 is SGHDN and CDR2 FVKESK. Trimming stripped 3 bases from V and 0 bases from J, with 9 bases between. The CDR3 is 14 residues long. The CDR3 DNA reads TGTGCCAGCAGCCAGAGTGGAAGCTCCTACGAGCAGTACTTC. Residues: CASSQSGSSYEQYF.

DNA for the CDR3: TGTGCCACCAGCAGAAAACTAGCGGGAGTCAACACCGGGGAGCTGTTTTTT. Encoded protein: CATSRKLAGVNTGELFF. The V and J genes are TRBV15 and TRBJ2-2; 11 positions agree with TRBD2. The V gene's germline CDR1 is LNHNV and CDR2 YYDKDF (reference sequence). The CDR3 totals 17 residues. The J segment lost 2 bases and the V segment lost 2 bases, leaving 4 bases of the junction unmatched.

The V call is TRBV30, the J call TRBJ1-1; D gene ambiguous. The CDR3 spans 14 residues. Germline lookup yields CDR1 GTSNPN and CDR2 SVGIG (reference sequence). The V and J ends lost 1 base and 1 base respectively, with 10 bases between them. CDR3 nucleotides: TGTGCCTGGAGTGCCGGGGTTACGAACACTGAAGCTTTCTTT. It translates to CAWSAGVTNTEAFF.

CDR3 DNA sequence: TGCGCCAGCAGCCCCACCGGGACTAGCGGGGCCGTATACAATGAGCAGTTCTTC. This gives the protein CASSPTGTSGAVYNEQFF. The V gene is TRBV5-1, the J gene TRBJ2-1; 13 positions agree with TRBD2. Germline-derived CDR1 and CDR2 are SGHRS and YFSETQ. The length of the CDR3 is 18 residues. V gave up 4 bases and J gave up 4 bases; unmatched junction bases: 11.

The chain joins TRBV4-2 to TRBJ2-1; D is ambiguous. CDR3 length: 15 amino acids. Trimming cost V 0 bases and J 8 bases, with 14 bases left between them. Germline lookup yields CDR1 LGHNA and CDR2 YNFKEQ. The CDR3 sequence is CASSQDSTPWDEQFF. In nucleotides, the CDR3 is TGTGCCAGCAGCCAAGATTCAACCCCCTGGGATGAGCAGTTCTTC.

The chain uses TRBV10-2 and TRBJ2-1, with D uncertain. Looked up from germline, CDR1 is WSHSY and CDR2 is SAAADI. This CDR3 comprises 12 residues. Trimming removed 6 bases at V and 7 bases at J, with 10 bases between. CDR3 in DNA: TGCGCCAGCAGCTCGTTCTATAATGAGCAGTTCTTC. Translating it yields CASSSFYNEQFF.

The chain uses TRBV11-2 and TRBJ1-1; 7 positions agree with TRBD1. The CDR3 has 13 residues. V dropped 4 bases and J dropped 7; count of bases not matched to a gene: 6. Germline assignment: CDR1 SGHAT and CDR2 FQNNGV. CDR3 DNA: TGTGCCAGCAGCTCACTCCGACAGGGTGAAGCTTTCTTT. Its protein product is CASSSLRQGEAFF.